This passage covers 28 T cell receptor beta chains from one sample sequenced in a study of CD8+ T cells in alopecia areata. Reverse transcription of extracted RNA yielded cDNA, which provided the sequencing template. Method: immunoSEQ multiplex PCR; TCRdb's copy keeps in-frame clones and lacks some. The sample has over 8,000 clones, roughly three fifths seen once. Lesional scalp punch biopsies and peripheral blood came from alopecia areata patients. The sample consisted of skin. The receptors were sampled from a human donor with alopecia areata.

The rearrangement joins TRBV15 to TRBJ2-3, with TRBD2 matching 7 bases. The germline gives CDR1 LNHNV, CDR2 YYDKDF (reference sequence). The V and J ends lost 4 bases and 2 bases, in that order; junction bases with no gene match: 6. The CDR3 covers 15 residues. The CDR3 loop is CATSKGSGPTDTQYF. DNA of the CDR3: TGTGCCACCAGCAAAGGTAGCGGGCCCACAGATACGCAGTATTTT.

A remark on this clone: Other DNA sequences in the same sample also yield this CDR3. This sequence joins TRBV19 and TRBJ1-5; D might be TRBD1 (6 bases). V lost 7 bases to trimming and J lost 5 bases, with 12 bases between them. The V gene's germline CDR1 is LNHDA and CDR2 SQIVND (reference sequence). The CDR3 extends over 13 amino acids. The CDR3 spells CASNRDNHQPQHF. CDR3 nucleotides: TGTGCCAGTAACCGGGACAACCATCAGCCCCAGCATTTT. The full variable domain, in which reference TRBV19 and TRBJ1-5 provide the parts outside the CDR3, is DGGITQSPKYLFRKEGQNVTLSCEQNLNHDAMYWYRQDPGQGLRLIYYSQIVNDFQKGDIAEGYSVSREKKESFPLTVTSAQKNPTAFYLCASNRDNHQPQHFGDGTRLSIL.

The V call is TRBV29-1, the J call TRBJ2-2; 7 nucleotides match TRBD2. The CDR3 extends over 14 amino acids. V lost 8 bases, J lost 1 base, and 7 bases stayed unmatched. Germline CDR1 is SQVTM and CDR2 is ANQGSEA. Here the CDR3 reads CSSGWEGNTGELFF. The DNA of the CDR3 is TGCAGCTCCGGGTGGGAGGGGAACACCGGGGAGCTGTTTTTT.

The V and J genes are TRBV4-2 and TRBJ1-2, with a possible D match to TRBD1 (5 bases). Germline V gives CDR1 LGHNA, CDR2 YNFKEQ. Trimming left V 1 base short and J 1 base short, with 10 bases between. The CDR3 spans 15 residues. The CDR3 here is CASSQAATDNYGYTF. The CDR3 region has the DNA TGTGCCAGCAGCCAAGCTGCGACAGATAACTATGGCTACACCTTC.

The V and J genes are TRBV2 and TRBJ2-3; 11 bases line up with TRBD2. Germline values: CDR1 SNHLY, CDR2 FYNNEI. V dropped 7 bases and J dropped 2; count of bases not matched to a gene: 5. This CDR3 is built from 15 residues. The CDR3 loop reads CASKGLAGSTDTQYF. In nucleotides, the CDR3 is TGTGCCAGCAAAGGACTAGCGGGTTCCACAGATACGCAGTATTTT.

The chain recombines TRBV7-9 with TRBJ2-2; 7 positions match TRBD2. Germline CDR1 is SEHNR and CDR2 is FQNEAQ (reference sequence). Germline trimming cut 0 bases from V and 4 bases from J; bases unmatched to any gene: 8. There are 17 residues in the CDR3. CDR3 coding DNA: TGTGCCAGCAGCTTAGCTTACCCGGGACTATCCACCGGGGAGCTGTTTTTT. Its protein product is CASSLAYPGLSTGELFF. The whole variable domain, filled in from reference TRBV7-9 and TRBJ2-2, reads DTGVSQNPRHKITKRGQNVTFRCDPISEHNRLYWYRQTLGQGPEFLTYFQNEAQLEKSRLLSDRFSAERPKGSFSTLEIQRTEQGDSAMYLCASSLAYPGLSTGELFFGEGSRLTVL.

The rearrangement links TRBV2 to TRBJ2-7; 7 nucleotides agree with TRBD1. The V gene's germline CDR1 is SNHLY and CDR2 FYNNEI. The CDR3 sequence is 12 residues long. V gave up 7 bases and J gave up 4 bases; unmatched junction bases: 4. The CDR3 coding sequence is TGTGCCAGCACCCCGACAGGGTACGAGCAGTACTTC. As protein: CASTPTGYEQYF. Combining the CDR3 with reference TRBV2 and TRBJ2-7 gives the whole variable domain EPEVTQTPSHQVTQMGQEVILRCVPISNHLYFYWYRQILGQKVEFLVSFYNNEISEKSEIFDDQFSVERPDGSNFTLKIRSTKLEDSAMYFCASTPTGYEQYFGPGTRLTVT.

As for this clone: Just one base apart from a much larger clone, this may be a read error. The rearrangement uses TRBV19 and TRBJ2-1, with a weak D call TRBD1 (5 bases). V was pared by 6 bases and J by 2 bases, with 11 bases between. The germline CDR1 and CDR2 sequences are LNHDA and SQIVND (reference sequence). The CDR3 is 14 amino acids. CDR3 in DNA: TGTGCCAGTAGCCTACAGGTGGCCTACAATGAGCAGTTCTTC. Encoded protein: CASSLQVAYNEQFF.

V and J are TRBV5-6 and TRBJ1-5, with a weak D call TRBD1 (5 bases). The V end lost 0 bases, the J end lost 5 bases, and 12 bases lay between the germline ends. Germline V lookup: CDR1 SGHDT, CDR2 YYEEEE. This CDR3 has 15 amino acids. The CDR3 here is CASSLEGKGHQPQHF. For the CDR3, the DNA is TGTGCCAGCAGCTTGGAAGGGAAGGGGCATCAGCCCCAGCATTTT.

The chain employs TRBV10-3 and TRBJ1-5; TRBD1 might be the D (5 bases). The CDR3 loop spans 14 amino acids. V was clipped by 5 bases and J by 9 bases, with 17 bases between them. Germline V CDR1 and CDR2: ENHRY, SYGVKD. Here the CDR3 reads CAISSTGGMGPQHF. DNA for the CDR3: TGTGCCATCAGTTCAACGGGGGGAATGGGGCCCCAGCATTTT.

This chain links TRBV29-1 with TRBJ2-5; D ambiguous. The CDR3 sequence is 14 residues long. With 4 bases removed from V and 5 bases from J, the gap between germline ends came to 17 bases. CDR1 and CDR2 from the germline V gene are SQVTM and ANQGSEA. The chain's CDR3 is CSVVAPSSVETQYF. Written as DNA, the CDR3 is TGCAGCGTTGTAGCCCCATCTTCGGTGGAGACCCAGTACTTC.

The V gene is TRBV13, the J gene TRBJ1-6; possible D gene TRBD1, 6 bases. This CDR3 contains 14 residues. The V gene's germline CDR1 is PRHDT and CDR2 FYEKMQ (reference sequence). Trimming removed 0 bases at V and 9 bases at J, with 9 bases between. The CDR3 DNA follows: TGTGCCAGCAGCTTAGGGGCAGGGGTTTCACCCCTCCACTTT. It encodes CASSLGAGVSPLHF.

The V and J genes are TRBV7-2 and TRBJ2-7, with TRBD2 matching 7 bases. This CDR3 comprises 16 residues. The ends lost 0 bases at V and 0 bases at J; junction bases unmatched: 5. Germline V gene sequence: CDR1 SGHTA, CDR2 FQGNSA. The CDR3 here is CASSLAAGRSSYEQYF. CDR3 nucleotides: TGTGCCAGCAGCTTAGCAGCGGGGAGGAGCTCCTACGAGCAGTACTTC.

The chain's CDR3 is CASRGRRAHNEQFF. The DNA for the CDR3 is TGTGCCAGCAGGGGGCGAAGGGCGCACAATGAGCAGTTCTTC. The rearrangement links TRBV28 to TRBJ2-1; D might be TRBD1 (5 bases). From germline, CDR1 is MDHEN and CDR2 SYDVKM. The CDR3 has 14 amino acids. V lost 6 bases to trimming and J lost 5 bases, with 14 bases between them.

This chain connects TRBV9 to TRBJ1-1; D remains ambiguous. The germline CDR1 and CDR2 sequences are SGDLS and YYNGEE. The CDR3 runs to 13 residues. Trimming left V 0 bases short and J 1 base short, with 4 bases between. The CDR3 coding sequence is TGTGCCAGCAGCGTAGGGTGGAACACTGAAGCTTTCTTT. Residues: CASSVGWNTEAFF. The whole variable domain, remainder taken from reference TRBV9 and TRBJ1-1, is DSGVTQTPKHLITATGQRVTLRCSPRSGDLSVYWYQQSLDQGLQFLIQYYNGEERAKGNILERFSAQQFPDLHSELNLSSLELGDSALYFCASSVGWNTEAFFGQGTRLTVV.

The rearrangement joins TRBV10-3 to TRBJ2-7, with 7 bases lining up with TRBD1. Germline trimming cut 8 bases from V and 1 base from J; bases unmatched to any gene: 5. CDR1 is ENHRY, CDR2 SYGVKD, per germline. The CDR3 is made up of 13 amino acids. CDR3 in DNA: TGTGCCATCGGAGAACAGGGGTCCTACGAGCAGTACTTC. Translated: CAIGEQGSYEQYF.

The chain uses TRBV7-9 and TRBJ1-6, with 7 bases aligning to TRBD1. The germline V gene has CDR1 SEHNR and CDR2 FQNEAQ (reference sequence). With V trimmed by 6 bases and J by 10 bases, 21 bases remained unmatched. The CDR3 has 18 amino acids. The CDR3 region is CASSSHTGEGGLGSPLHF. CDR3 nucleotide sequence: TGTGCCAGCAGTTCCCATACAGGGGAAGGCGGTTTGGGGTCACCCCTCCACTTT. The variable domain in full, completed from reference TRBV7-9 and TRBJ1-6, reads DTGVSQNPRHKITKRGQNVTFRCDPISEHNRLYWYRQTLGQGPEFLTYFQNEAQLEKSRLLSDRFSAERPKGSFSTLEIQRTEQGDSAMYLCASSSHTGEGGLGSPLHFGNGTRLTVT.

This clone ranks as large. V is TRBV27 and J is TRBJ2-1; D possibly uses TRBD1 or TRBD2 (5 bases each). This CDR3 contains 14 residues. V lost 2 bases and J lost 2, with 7 bases in between. CDR1 and CDR2 (germline): MNHEY, SMNVEV (reference sequence). CDR3 protein: CASSLRDAYNEQFF. The CDR3 DNA reads as TGTGCCAGCAGTTTAAGGGACGCCTACAATGAGCAGTTCTTC.

The chain links TRBV4-3 to TRBJ2-2; TRBD2 aligns across 10 bases. The germline V gene has CDR1 LGHNA and CDR2 YSLEER. The CDR3 covers 15 residues. V dropped 3 bases and J dropped 5; count of bases not matched to a gene: 3. CDR3 amino acids: CASSQETSGTGELFF. DNA of the CDR3: TGCGCCAGCAGCCAGGAGACTAGCGGGACCGGGGAGCTGTTTTTT.

The chain recombines TRBV4-3 with TRBJ2-1, with D perhaps matching TRBD2 (6 bases). The CDR3 runs 19 residues. V lost 0 bases, J lost 3 bases, and 21 bases lay in between. Per germline, CDR1 LGHNA and CDR2 YSLEER. CDR3 DNA: TGCGCCAGCAGCCAAGAATGGGGGAAACTAGCAAGGGTCTACAATGAGCAGTTCTTC. The encoded protein is CASSQEWGKLARVYNEQFF.

This chain uses TRBV4-3 with TRBJ2-7; possible D gene TRBD2, 7 bases. CDR1 and CDR2 (germline): LGHNA, YSLEER. V was clipped by 1 base and J by 0 bases, with 22 bases between them. The CDR3 is made up of 19 amino acids. CDR3 DNA: TGCGCCAGCAGCCAAGGGTGGTTCGAAGGGGGGGGGCCCTCCTACGAGCAGTACTTC. Amino acid sequence: CASSQGWFEGGGPSYEQYF.

This clone was seen a handful of times. Other DNA sequences of this sample code for an identical CDR3. The V call is TRBV7-9, the J call TRBJ1-5; no definite D call. This CDR3 is built from 15 residues. Germline CDR1 and CDR2: SEHNR and FQNEAQ (reference sequence). The V end lost 5 bases, the J end lost 0 bases, and 11 bases lay between the germline ends. CDR3 DNA sequence: TGTGCCAGCAGCCTCGGTGGTTATAGCAATCAGCCCCAGCATTTT. It specifies CASSLGGYSNQPQHF.

The CDR3 is CASSIDPSSGRGLSGANVLTF. For the CDR3, the DNA is TGTGCCAGTAGTATAGATCCAAGTTCGGGACGGGGTCTTTCTGGGGCCAACGTCCTGACTTTC. This chain joins TRBV19 and TRBJ2-6; D could derive from TRBD1 or TRBD2 (5 bases each). V lost 0 bases to trimming and J lost 1 base, with 22 bases between them. CDR1 LNHDA and CDR2 SQIVND come from the germline V gene (reference sequence). The CDR3 spans 21 residues. The entire variable domain, with the rest obtained from reference TRBV19 and TRBJ2-6, is as follows: DGGITQSPKYLFRKEGQNVTLSCEQNLNHDAMYWYRQDPGQGLRLIYYSQIVNDFQKGDIAEGYSVSREKKESFPLTVTSAQKNPTAFYLCASSIDPSSGRGLSGANVLTFGAGSRLTVL.

This rearrangement joins TRBV4-3 to TRBJ2-2; perhaps TRBD2 as D (6 bases). The CDR3 contains 16 residues. Germline V gives CDR1 LGHNA, CDR2 YSLEER. Trimming removed 0 bases at V and 5 bases at J, with 13 bases between. For the CDR3, the DNA is TGCGCCAGCAGCCAAGACCGGGACTTGTTTACCGGGGAGCTGTTTTTT. Its protein is CASSQDRDLFTGELFF.

The chain combines TRBV6-1 with TRBJ2-3; no firm D call. The CDR3 has 15 amino acids. The V end lost 3 bases, the J end lost 1 base, and 11 bases lay between the germline ends. CDR1 and CDR2 from the germline V gene are MNHNS and SASEGT. The CDR3 is CASSESGLRTDTQYF. CDR3 coding DNA: TGTGCCAGCAGTGAGTCCGGGCTCCGCACAGATACGCAGTATTTT.

The chain uses TRBV27 and TRBJ2-7; no firm D call. Trimming stripped 5 bases from V and 0 bases from J, with 11 bases between. Germline V gene lookup returns CDR1 MNHEY and CDR2 SMNVEV (reference sequence). The CDR3 contains 14 residues. CDR3: CASSPVTFSYEQYF. DNA for the CDR3: TGTGCCAGCAGTCCGGTGACATTCTCCTACGAGCAGTACTTC.

The chain has TRBV19 and TRBJ2-7; perhaps TRBD1 as D (6 bases). Germline V gives CDR1 LNHDA, CDR2 SQIVND (reference sequence). This CDR3 region has 13 residues. The V and J ends lost 1 base and 3 bases respectively, with 7 bases between them. As DNA, the CDR3 is TGTGCCAGTAGTATAGGGGGGCGCTACGAGCAGTACTTC. As protein: CASSIGGRYEQYF. The whole variable domain, filled in from reference TRBV19 and TRBJ2-7, reads DGGITQSPKYLFRKEGQNVTLSCEQNLNHDAMYWYRQDPGQGLRLIYYSQIVNDFQKGDIAEGYSVSREKKESFPLTVTSAQKNPTAFYLCASSIGGRYEQYFGPGTRLTVT.

The gene calls are TRBV6-1 and TRBJ2-3; D not certain. Germline V gene lookup returns CDR1 MNHNS and CDR2 SASEGT. The CDR3 extends over 14 amino acids. V gave up 9 bases and J gave up 3 bases, with 16 bases separating them. The DNA of the CDR3 is TGTGCCAGTGTGTTAGCCTTGACGACAGATACGCAGTATTTT. This encodes CASVLALTTDTQYF.